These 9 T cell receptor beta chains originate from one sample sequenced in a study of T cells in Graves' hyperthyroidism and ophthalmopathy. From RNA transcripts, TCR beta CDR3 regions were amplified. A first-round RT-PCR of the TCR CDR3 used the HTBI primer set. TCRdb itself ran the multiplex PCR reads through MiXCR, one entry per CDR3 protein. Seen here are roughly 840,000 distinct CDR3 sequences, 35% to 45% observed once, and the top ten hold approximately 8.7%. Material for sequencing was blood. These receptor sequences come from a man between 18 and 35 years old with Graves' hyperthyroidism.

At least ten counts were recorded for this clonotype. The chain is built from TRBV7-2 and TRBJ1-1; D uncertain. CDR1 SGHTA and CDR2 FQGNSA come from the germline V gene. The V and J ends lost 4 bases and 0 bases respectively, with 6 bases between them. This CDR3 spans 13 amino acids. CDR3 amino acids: CASSSGMNTEAFF. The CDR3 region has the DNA TGTGCCAGCAGCTCAGGCATGAACACTGAAGCTTTCTTT.

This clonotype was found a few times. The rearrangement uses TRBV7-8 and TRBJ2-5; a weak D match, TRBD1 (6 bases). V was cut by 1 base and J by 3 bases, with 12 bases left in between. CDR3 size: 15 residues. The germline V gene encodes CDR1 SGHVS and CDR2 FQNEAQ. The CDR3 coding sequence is TGTGCCAGCAGCTTAGTGTACAGGGCGAAAGAGACCCAGTACTTC. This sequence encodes CASSLVYRAKETQYF.

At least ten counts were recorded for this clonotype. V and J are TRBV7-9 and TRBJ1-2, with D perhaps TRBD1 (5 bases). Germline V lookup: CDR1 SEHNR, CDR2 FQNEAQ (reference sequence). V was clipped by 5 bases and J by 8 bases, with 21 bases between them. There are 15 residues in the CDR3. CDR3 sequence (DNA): TGTGCCAGCAGCCCATCGGCTCTCATCAGGGACGGCTACACCTTC. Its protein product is CASSPSALIRDGYTF.

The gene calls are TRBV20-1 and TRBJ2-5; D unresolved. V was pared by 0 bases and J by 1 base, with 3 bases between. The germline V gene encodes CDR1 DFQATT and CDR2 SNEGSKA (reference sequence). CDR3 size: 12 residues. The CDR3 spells CSAREAQETQYF. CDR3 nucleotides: TGCAGTGCTAGAGAGGCCCAAGAGACCCAGTACTTC.

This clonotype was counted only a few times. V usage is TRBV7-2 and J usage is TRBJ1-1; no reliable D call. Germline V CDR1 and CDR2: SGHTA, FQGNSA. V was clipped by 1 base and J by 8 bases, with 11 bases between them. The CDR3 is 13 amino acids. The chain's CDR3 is CASSLGGTVEAFF. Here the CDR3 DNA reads TGTGCCAGCAGCTTAGGCGGTACCGTAGAAGCTTTCTTT. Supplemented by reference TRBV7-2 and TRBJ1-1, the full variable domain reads GAGVSQSPSNKVTEKGKDVELRCDPISGHTALYWYRQSLGQGLEFLIYFQGNSAPDKSGLPSDRFSAERTGGSVSTLTIQRTQQEDSAVYLCASSLGGTVEAFFGQGTRLTVV.

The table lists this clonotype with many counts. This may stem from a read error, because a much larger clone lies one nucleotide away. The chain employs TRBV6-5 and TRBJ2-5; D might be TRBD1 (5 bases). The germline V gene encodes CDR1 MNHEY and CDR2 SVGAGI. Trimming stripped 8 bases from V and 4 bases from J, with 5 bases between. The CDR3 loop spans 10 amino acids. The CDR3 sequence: CASGAETQYF. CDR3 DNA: TGTGCCAGCGGGGCAGAGACCCAGTACTTC.

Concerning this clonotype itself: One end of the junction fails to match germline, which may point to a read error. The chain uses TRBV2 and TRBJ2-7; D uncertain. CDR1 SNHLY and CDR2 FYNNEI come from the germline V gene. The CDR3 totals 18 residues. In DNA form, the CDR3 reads TGTGCCAGCAGTCCCCTCCCACGGAACATGCCTATCTCCTACGAGCGGTACTTC. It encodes CASSPLPRNMPISYERYF.

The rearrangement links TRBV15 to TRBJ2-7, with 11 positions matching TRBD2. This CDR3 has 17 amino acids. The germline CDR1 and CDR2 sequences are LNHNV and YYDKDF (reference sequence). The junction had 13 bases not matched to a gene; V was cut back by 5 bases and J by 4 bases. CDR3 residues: CATSFYLAGGASYEQYF. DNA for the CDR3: TGTGCCACCAGCTTTTACCTAGCGGGGGGAGCCAGTTACGAGCAGTACTTC.

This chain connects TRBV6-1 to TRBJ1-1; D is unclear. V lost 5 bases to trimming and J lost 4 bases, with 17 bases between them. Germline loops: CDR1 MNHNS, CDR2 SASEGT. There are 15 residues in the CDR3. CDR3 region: CASSRVRGEVTEAFF. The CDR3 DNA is TGTGCCAGCAGTAGAGTCCGCGGGGAAGTCACTGAAGCTTTCTTT.